Shown below are 21 T cell receptor beta chains from a single sample sequenced in a study of blood T cell repertoires in COVID-19 (dated by TCRdb to the early 2020s). Libraries were constructed by the immunoSEQ multiplex PCR assay. Held by TCRdb, this immuneACCESS table contains in-frame sequences only and omits some clones. Under half of the omission traces to an unresolved V gene where checked; the cause of the rest is unknown. The sample profile shows 300,000 to 350,000 clones; roughly 90% of them were found once. Together, the top ten hold approximately 0.99% of the sample. Input material: PBMCs or T cells enriched from blood (not recorded which). These receptors all stem from a woman in her 30s who had recovered from COVID-19.

The chain uses TRBV18 and TRBJ2-7; unclear D gene. Germline V gene lookup returns CDR1 KGHSH and CDR2 LQKENI. V was trimmed by 6 bases and J by 5 bases, leaving 14 bases between them. CDR3 length: 13 residues. The CDR3 protein is CASSPGARHEQYF. CDR3 DNA sequence: TGTGCCAGCTCCCCCGGCGCGAGGCACGAGCAGTACTTC.

This chain connects TRBV19 to TRBJ1-5; a weak D match, TRBD1 (6 bases). Trimming removed 0 bases from V and 10 bases from J, with 16 bases in between. The CDR3 has 15 residues. Germline V gene data show CDR1 as LNHDA and CDR2 as SQIVND (reference sequence). The DNA of the CDR3 is TGTGCCAGTAGTATAGATGGAAACAGGGTGGGACCCCAGCATTTT. Protein: CASSIDGNRVGPQHF.

The chain links TRBV28 to TRBJ1-2; D is ambiguous. V lost 7 bases and J 8 bases, leaving 20 bases between the germline ends. Germline assignment: CDR1 MDHEN and CDR2 SYDVKM. The CDR3 consists of 14 residues. The CDR3: CASNQYSSSKGYTF. CDR3 DNA: TGTGCCAGCAATCAGTACAGCAGTTCAAAAGGCTACACCTTC.

V and J are TRBV7-2 and TRBJ2-5; TRBD2 matches 10 bases. Germline V gene lookup returns CDR1 SGHTA and CDR2 FQGNSA. The CDR3 runs 17 residues. The ends lost 5 bases at V and 5 bases at J; junction bases unmatched: 14. The CDR3: CASSPGGVAGGWETQYF. The CDR3 nucleotides are TGTGCCAGCAGCCCCGGGGGGGTAGCGGGGGGTTGGGAGACCCAGTACTTC.

The chain combines TRBV7-6 with TRBJ1-3; a possible D gene is TRBD1 (6 bases). This CDR3 comprises 16 residues. V lost 1 base, J lost 2 bases, and 12 bases lay in between. The germline V gene encodes CDR1 SGHVS and CDR2 FNYEAQ. Here the CDR3 DNA reads TGTGCCAGCAGCTTAGTACAGGGAGGGCCTGGAAACACCATATATTTT. Protein sequence: CASSLVQGGPGNTIYF.

As DNA, the CDR3 is TGTGCCAGCATCGAAAGACAGGGCATCGGAAACACCATATATTTT. As protein: CASIERQGIGNTIYF. V is TRBV2 and J is TRBJ1-3, with TRBD1 matching 7 bases. The CDR3 is 15 amino acids. V shed 7 bases, J shed 4 bases, and the junction held 10 bases outside the gene matches. Germline CDR1 reads SNHLY; CDR2 reads FYNNEI.

V is TRBV6-5 and J is TRBJ1-2; 8 bases fit TRBD1. The J segment lost 7 bases and the V segment lost 4 bases, leaving 8 bases of the junction unmatched. The CDR3 has 14 residues. From germline, CDR1 is MNHEY and CDR2 SVGAGI. CDR3 sequence reads: CASSLQGAVSGYTF. CDR3 sequence (DNA): TGTGCCAGCAGTTTGCAGGGGGCGGTTTCTGGCTACACCTTC.

This chain uses TRBV27 with TRBJ1-5; TRBD1 agrees at 12 bases. CDR1 is MNHEY, CDR2 SMNVEV, per germline (reference sequence). This CDR3 region has 18 residues. V gave up 4 bases and J gave up 5 bases; unmatched junction bases: 12. CDR3 coding DNA: TGTGCCAGCAGTTCTATAAGTTTGGGGACAGGGGGCCATCAGCCCCAGCATTTT. Protein: CASSSISLGTGGHQPQHF.

V and J are TRBV28 and TRBJ2-1, with 12 nucleotides matching TRBD2. The ends lost 4 bases at V and 0 bases at J; junction bases unmatched: 7. This CDR3 contains 18 residues. Germline CDR1 and CDR2: MDHEN and SYDVKM. The DNA of the CDR3 is TGTGCCAGCAGTTCGTACGGACTAGCGGGGAACTCCTACAATGAGCAGTTCTTC. Translation: CASSSYGLAGNSYNEQFF.

The V gene is TRBV29-1, the J gene TRBJ2-3; 7 nucleotides agree with TRBD1. Germline loops: CDR1 SQVTM, CDR2 ANQGSEA. Losses at the gene ends were 4 bases for V and 1 base for J; bases not matched to a gene: 8. The CDR3 contains 15 residues. CDR3 in amino acids: CSVGSYRGRTDTQYF. DNA for the CDR3: TGCAGCGTTGGTAGTTACAGGGGACGCACAGATACGCAGTATTTT.

CDR3 nucleotide sequence: TGTGCCAGCAGTTTAACAGGGGGAGACTATGGCTACACCTTC. This translates into CASSLTGGDYGYTF. This chain links TRBV6-2 or TRBV6-3 with TRBJ1-2; 8 bases are shared with TRBD1. Germline V gene lookup returns CDR1 MNHEY and CDR2 SVGEGT. Unmatched junction bases numbered 4, after V lost 4 bases and J lost 3 bases. The CDR3 spans 14 residues.

CDR3 region: CASTLLGTDTQYF. CDR3 DNA: TGTGCCAGCACCCTTCTAGGCACAGATACGCAGTATTTT. The chain has TRBV7-2 and TRBJ2-3; D is uncertain. Germline V CDR1 and CDR2: SGHTA, FQGNSA. Deletions cut 7 bases from V and 1 base from J, with 9 bases between. The CDR3 contains 13 residues. The full variable domain, completed using reference TRBV7-2 and TRBJ2-3, is GAGVSQSPSNKVTEKGKDVELRCDPISGHTALYWYRQSLGQGLEFLIYFQGNSAPDKSGLPSDRFSAERTGGSVSTLTIQRTQQEDSAVYLCASTLLGTDTQYFGPGTRLTVL.

The J gene is TRBJ2-2, the V gene TRBV15; 11 nucleotides agree with TRBD1. CDR3 length equals 15 residues. Trimming at V came to 3 bases and at J to 5 bases, leaving 2 bases not matched to a gene. CDR1 is LNHNV and CDR2 is YYDKDF in the germline V gene (reference sequence). CDR3 region: CATSRGTGGTGELFF. The CDR3 bases are TGTGCCACCAGCAGGGGGACAGGGGGAACCGGGGAGCTGTTTTTT.

The rearrangement links TRBV5-5 to TRBJ1-2; 9 bases are a match to TRBD1. Germline V gene lookup returns CDR1 SGHKS and CDR2 YYEKEE (reference sequence). Trimming took 0 bases from V and 8 from J; bases not matched to a gene: 2. This CDR3 contains 13 residues. CDR3 nucleotide sequence: TGTGCCAGCAGCTTGGACAGGGGGCCGGGCTACACCTTC. Protein product: CASSLDRGPGYTF.

This clone was seen once. J is TRBJ2-6 and V is TRBV7-9; the match to TRBD1 covers 11 bases. The germline gives CDR1 SEHNR, CDR2 FQNEAQ (reference sequence). J was trimmed by 3 bases and V by 4 bases; bases with no gene match: 8. The CDR3 extends over 18 amino acids. In nucleotides, the CDR3 is TGTGCCAGCAGCTATCTACCGGGACAGGGGGATGGGGCCAACGTCCTGACTTTC. Encoded protein: CASSYLPGQGDGANVLTF.

The rearrangement links TRBV5-6 to TRBJ1-4; D unresolved. Trimming removed 4 bases at V and 3 bases at J, with 10 bases between. CDR1 and CDR2 (germline): SGHDT, YYEEEE. The length of the CDR3 is 14 residues. The CDR3 DNA sequence: TGTGCCAGCAGCCGTGGGCGCCCTAATGAAAAACTGTTTTTT. Translated, it gives CASSRGRPNEKLFF.

A single count supports this clone. The rearrangement joins TRBV5-1 to TRBJ2-5; D perhaps matches TRBD2 (5 bases). Germline V gene sequence: CDR1 SGHRS, CDR2 YFSETQ. The CDR3 consists of 13 residues. V was cut by 5 bases and J by 4 bases, with 12 bases left in between. As DNA, the CDR3 is TGCGCCAGCAGACCTGGGGAGATAGAGACCCAGTACTTC. Encoded protein: CASRPGEIETQYF.

Points on this clone: Other DNA sequences in the same sample also yield this CDR3. The V call is TRBV30, the J call TRBJ2-1, with D possibly TRBD1 on 5 matching bases. The CDR3 is made up of 11 amino acids. CDR1 is GTSNPN, CDR2 SVGIG, per germline (reference sequence). Trimming pared 2 bases from V and 7 bases from J, leaving 6 bases between. The CDR3 sequence: CAWSSGNEQFF. The CDR3 region has the DNA TGTGCCTGGAGTTCAGGGAATGAGCAGTTCTTC.

This chain joins TRBV28 and TRBJ1-1, with 8 bases identical to TRBD1. The germline gives CDR1 MDHEN, CDR2 SYDVKM. The CDR3 consists of 13 residues. With V trimmed by 5 bases and J by 5 bases, 4 bases remained unmatched. For the CDR3, the DNA is TGTGCCAGCAGTATTACAGGGGGAACTGAAGCTTTCTTT. This translates into CASSITGGTEAFF.

CDR3 coding DNA: TGTGCCAGCAGGACAGAAGGGAACACTGAAGCTTTCTTT. The encoded protein is CASRTEGNTEAFF. The chain recombines TRBV2 with TRBJ1-1, with D maybe TRBD1 (5 bases). The V and J ends lost 6 bases and 1 base respectively, with 9 bases between them. This CDR3 region has 13 residues. The germline V gene encodes CDR1 SNHLY and CDR2 FYNNEI.

The genes are TRBV5-4 and TRBJ1-1, with D hard to call. Germline V gene data show CDR1 as SGHNT and CDR2 as YYREEE (reference sequence). The CDR3 runs 18 residues. Trimming removed 4 bases at V and 5 bases at J, with 27 bases between. The CDR3 DNA reads as TGTGCCAGCAGCGACGACGGCGCCTTATTCCAGCGCGGGACTGAAGCTTTCTTT. Translating gives CASSDDGALFQRGTEAFF.